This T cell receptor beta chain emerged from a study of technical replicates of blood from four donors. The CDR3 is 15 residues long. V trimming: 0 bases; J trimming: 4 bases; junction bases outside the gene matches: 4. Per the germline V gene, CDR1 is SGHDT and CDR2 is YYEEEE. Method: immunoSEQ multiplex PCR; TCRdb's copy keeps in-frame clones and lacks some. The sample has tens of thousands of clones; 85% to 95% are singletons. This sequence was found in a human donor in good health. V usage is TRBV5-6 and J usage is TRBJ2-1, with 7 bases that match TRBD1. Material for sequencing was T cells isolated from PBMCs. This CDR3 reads CASSLGGTAYNEQFF. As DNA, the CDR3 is TGTGCCAGCAGCTTGGGGGGGACAGCTTACAATGAGCAGTTCTTC.